This TCR beta chain stems from a study of monozygotic twins with inflammatory bowel disease. From its re-call of the 5' RACE reads, TCRdb lists each CDR3 protein once, without DNA. The sample totals 300,000 to 350,000 distinct CDR3 sequences. From germline, CDR1 is MDHEN and CDR2 SYDVKM. The CDR3 extends over 17 amino acids. The V call is TRBV28, the J call TRBJ2-1; no DNA is available, so the TRBD2 call from TCRdb remains unchecked. This sequence was found in a human donor with ulcerative colitis or Crohn's disease, or a healthy co-twin of an affected twin (not recorded which). Sequenced material: blood. The CDR3 loop reads CASSRLAGGLGYNEQFF.